A selection of T cell receptor beta chains follows, all from one sample in a study of regulatory T cells in long-lasting Graves disease. MiXCR, applied by TCRdb to the multiplex PCR reads, yields one record per CDR3 protein. In the table there are about 470,000 distinct CDR3 sequences, around 15% of which are singletons. This same sample was also taken into another study, of T cells in Graves' hyperthyroidism and ophthalmopathy.

Specimen: peripheral blood mononuclear cells (PBMCs), collected at new diagnosis, from a patient treated with antithyroid drugs. The receptors come from a man in his forties with Graves disease. The CDR3 runs from the conserved cysteine through the conserved F or W. The D gene is left open where the match is weak. Rows give clone size only sometimes, using once, few, many, or a class for an expanded clone.

>18|TRBJ2-7|NA|TRBV6-2/TRBV6-3|TRBD2
TGTGCCAGCAGTCCTAATCTTCGGCTAGCGGGAGCACGTTACGAGCAGTACTTC
CASSPNLRLAGARYEQYF
>17|TRBJ2-3|few|TRBV2|NA
TGTGCCAGCAGTAATACACCAGACGGTCCCTTAGAGGATACGCAGTATTTT
CASSNTPDGPLEDTQYF
>15|TRBJ2-7|many|TRBV5-1|NA
TGCGCCAGCGGAACTAGGTGGATAAGCTCCTACGAGCAGTACTTC
CASGTRWISSYEQYF
>16|TRBJ1-1|many|TRBV19|NA
TGTGCCAGTAGTGAGTCTTCAGACGGTGGAAACACTGAAGCTTTCTTT
CASSESSDGGNTEAFF
>13|TRBJ2-3|many|TRBV28|TRBD2
TGTGCCAGCGGCCAGACTAGCCCAGATACGCAGTATTTT
CASGQTSPDTQYF
>16|TRBJ1-6|few|TRBV28|NA
TGTGCCACCTACACCGACAGAAGCTCCTATAATTCACCCCTCCACTTT
CATYTDRSSYNSPLHF
>16|TRBJ2-7|NA|TRBV3-1|TRBD2
TGTGCCAGCAGCCAATCCCTAGCGGGAGGGCCTCACGAGCAGTACTTC
CASSQSLAGGPHEQYF
>15|TRBJ2-5|many|TRBV28|NA
TGTGCCAGCAGCAACTCCCTGGGAAGTCAAGAGACCCAGTACTTC
CASSNSLGSQETQYF
>13|TRBJ2-6|NA|TRBV24-1|NA
TGTGCCACATCCCGCTCTGGGGCCAACGTCCTGACTTTC
CATSRSGANVLTF
>16|TRBJ1-2|many|TRBV5-1|NA
TGCGCCAGCAGCACTCACGCGAACAGCGCTCTTTATGGCTACACCTTC
CASSTHANSALYGYTF
>18|TRBJ2-1|many|TRBV27|TRBD2
TGTGCCAGCAGTTCACCTACAAAAGCGGGAAAATCTTACAATGAGCAGTTCTTC
CASSSPTKAGKSYNEQFF
>16|TRBJ2-5|NA|TRBV13|TRBD2
TGTGCCAGCAGCGGGATACTAGCGGGGAATCAAGAGACCCAGTACTTC
CASSGILAGNQETQYF
>13|TRBJ1-2|many|TRBV2|NA
TGTGCCAGCTCATCGGATCAAAACTATGGCTACACCTTC
CASSSDQNYGYTF
>16|TRBJ2-1|many|TRBV7-9|TRBD2
TGTGCCAGCAGCTTAGGAGTCGGACTAGCGGGAGACGAGCAGTTCTTC
CASSLGVGLAGDEQFF
>13|TRBJ2-5|NA|TRBV7-3|NA
TGTGCCAGCAGCCCGGGACCAGAAGAGACCCAGTACTTC
CASSPGPEETQYF
>16|TRBJ2-2|NA|TRBV19|NA
TGTGCCAGTAGTATAGACGGAGGATCGGACACCGGGGAGCTGTTTTTT
CASSIDGGSDTGELFF
>16|TRBJ1-2|many|TRBV2|NA
TGTGCCAGCAGTGAGCCCGGGGGGCGGTTTAACTATGGCTACACCTTC
CASSEPGGRFNYGYTF
>15|TRBJ2-1|NA|TRBV5-1|NA
TGCGCCAGCAGCTTGCAGGCGAGGAGTGGCAATGAGCAGTTCTTC
CASSLQARSGNEQFF
>14|TRBJ2-1|NA|TRBV7-9|NA
TGTGCCAACGACCGAAAGCGGGTGGAAAATGAGCAGTTCTTC
CANDRKRVENEQFF
>15|TRBJ2-7|many|TRBV11-2|TRBD1
TGTGCCAGCAGCTTAGCGGACAGGGGTTATTACGAGCAGTACTTC
CASSLADRGYYEQYF
>10|TRBJ2-4|NA|TRBV6-1|NA
TGTGCCAGCAGTGAAGGGATCCGAGCATTC
CASSEGIRAF
>13|TRBJ2-5|many|TRBV7-9|NA
TGTGCCAGCAGCCCAGAAGCAGAGGAGACCCAGTACTTC
CASSPEAEETQYF
>18|TRBJ2-1|few|TRBV30|TRBD1
TGTGCCTGGGATACGACAGGGGTATGGGGGAAAAGCGTTTATGAGCAGTTCTTC
CAWDTTGVWGKSVYEQFF
>15|TRBJ1-6|many|TRBV5-1|NA
TGCGCCAGCAGCCAAACCGGGCAGGGGAGTTCACCCCTCCACTTT
CASSQTGQGSSPLHF
>15|TRBJ1-5|many|TRBV20-1|TRBD1
TGCAGTGCTAGCCGCGACAGGGCCGGCAATCAGCCCCAGCATTTT
CSASRDRAGNQPQHF
>15|TRBJ2-5|few|TRBV24-1|NA
TGTGCCACCAGTGACCCCGGGACAACCAAAGAGACCCAGTACTTC
CATSDPGTTKETQYF
>14|TRBJ2-7|many|TRBV5-1|NA
TGCGCCAGCAGCCCAGGACGGACTTCCTACGAGCAGTACTTC
CASSPGRTSYEQYF
>14|TRBJ2-1|NA|TRBV7-6|TRBD1
TGTGCCAGCAGCTTAGGGGGACAGGGGAATGAGCAGTTCTTC
CASSLGGQGNEQFF
>16|TRBJ2-1|many|TRBV28|TRBD1
TGTGCCAGCAACCTTAAGGCCGGGACAGGGGGCTCAGAGCAGTTCTTC
CASNLKAGTGGSEQFF
>17|TRBJ2-7|few|TRBV6-6|TRBD2
TGTGCCAGCAGTTACTCGCGACTAGCGACGGGGTCCTACGAGCAGTACTTC
CASSYSRLATGSYEQYF
>18|TRBJ2-6|many|TRBV29-1|TRBD1
TGCAGCGTTGAAGTCGGGACAGGGGGTTTCTCTGGGGCCAACGTCCTGACTTTC
CSVEVGTGGFSGANVLTF
>13|TRBJ2-7|many|TRBV7-2|TRBD1
TGTGCCAGCAGCACGGGACCGGACAGGGAGCAGTACTTC
CASSTGPDREQYF